This passage covers 14 T cell receptor beta chains from one sample sequenced in a study of T cell repertoires in MIS-A myocarditis. Some clones are missing from TCRdb's copy, which holds only in-frame ones; the method was immunoSEQ multiplex PCR. The sample lists 11,000 or so clones, around 83% occurring once. The sample taken for sequencing was right ventricle heart tissue obtained at autopsy. Every receptor here comes from a man between 18 and 35 years old with fulminant myocarditis from multisystem inflammatory syndrome in adults (MIS-A) after COVID-19.

This sequence joins TRBV9 and TRBJ2-6; 7 bases map to TRBD1. CDR3 length equals 16 residues. Germline trimming cut 3 bases from V and 2 bases from J; bases unmatched to any gene: 5. Looked up from germline, CDR1 is SGDLS and CDR2 is YYNGEE. CDR3 coding DNA: TGTGCCAGCAGCGGACAGGGTTCCCCTGGGGCCAACGTCCTGACTTTC. This encodes CASSGQGSPGANVLTF.

The CDR3 loop is CASSLVTGDEQYF. The CDR3 region has the DNA TGCGCCAGCAGCTTGGTTACAGGGGACGAGCAGTACTTC. V usage is TRBV5-1 and J usage is TRBJ2-7; 7 bases match TRBD1. This CDR3 contains 13 residues. Germline V gene lookup returns CDR1 SGHRS and CDR2 YFSETQ. The junction had 2 bases not matched to a gene; V was cut back by 0 bases and J by 5 bases.

The chain is built from TRBV2 and TRBJ2-3, with TRBD1 as a possible D gene (6 bases). Deletions cut 5 bases from V and 11 bases from J, with 14 bases between. The CDR3 covers 12 residues. Looked up from germline, CDR1 is SNHLY and CDR2 is FYNNEI. The CDR3 coding sequence is TGTGCCAGCAGTCAGGACAGCCTATTGCAGTATTTT. Translating it yields CASSQDSLLQYF.

The table lists this clone with a count of one. The chain is built from TRBV28 and TRBJ2-7; weak D call: TRBD2 (6 bases). V was trimmed by 3 bases and J by 4 bases, leaving 13 bases between them. Germline CDR1 MDHEN, CDR2 SYDVKM. CDR3 length: 14 residues. The CDR3 nucleotides are TGTGCCAGCAGTTTTATAGGACTACAATACGAGCAGTACTTC. This gives the protein CASSFIGLQYEQYF.

This clone has a single count. The chain links TRBV28 to TRBJ1-4, with 9 nucleotides matching TRBD1. In germline, CDR1 is MDHEN, CDR2 SYDVKM. The CDR3 is 15 amino acids. Losses at the gene ends were 8 bases for V and 5 bases for J; bases not matched to a gene: 9. The CDR3 sequence: CASGLAGTGNEKLFF. DNA for the CDR3: TGTGCCAGCGGACTAGCCGGGACAGGGAATGAAAAACTGTTTTTT.

The V and J genes are TRBV27 and TRBJ1-4, with D possibly TRBD1 on 6 matching bases. From germline, CDR1 is MNHEY and CDR2 SMNVEV (reference sequence). Trimming took 5 bases from V and 7 from J, leaving 17 bases between them. The CDR3 has 15 amino acids. CDR3 bases: TGTGCCAGCAGTGAGACACAGGGAGCTCCTGAAAAACTGTTTTTT. It translates to CASSETQGAPEKLFF.

This chain joins TRBV29-1 and TRBJ1-5; D is uncertain. This CDR3 comprises 11 residues. V was clipped by 7 bases and J by 4 bases, with 8 bases between them. Germline values: CDR1 SQVTM, CDR2 ANQGSEA. This chain's CDR3 is CSGRKNQPQHF. Written as DNA, the CDR3 is TGCAGCGGGAGAAAAAATCAGCCCCAGCATTTT.

The chain joins TRBV6-2 or TRBV6-3 to TRBJ1-2, with 7 positions matching TRBD1. Germline V gene lookup returns CDR1 MNHEY and CDR2 SVGEGT. The ends lost 5 bases at V and 1 base at J; junction bases unmatched: 4. This CDR3 has 14 residues. The CDR3: CASSPDRFNYGYTF. The CDR3 nucleotides are TGTGCCAGCAGTCCGGACAGGTTTAACTATGGCTACACCTTC.

This clone was observed a single time. J is TRBJ2-2 and V is TRBV9; D gene uncertain. Trimming pared 6 bases from V and 2 bases from J, leaving 17 bases between. The CDR3 runs 16 residues. Germline loops: CDR1 SGDLS, CDR2 YYNGEE. CDR3 protein: CASTRRVSGNTGELFF. The CDR3 coding sequence is TGTGCCAGCACCCGAAGGGTCAGTGGCAACACCGGGGAGCTGTTTTTT.

The chain combines TRBV27 with TRBJ1-5; D is possibly TRBD1 (6 bases). CDR1 is MNHEY and CDR2 is SMNVEV in the germline V gene (reference sequence). V was pared by 7 bases and J by 6 bases, with 16 bases between. The CDR3 contains 14 residues. CDR3: CASKQRGNGQPQHF. The CDR3 bases are TGTGCCAGCAAACAGAGGGGGAATGGTCAGCCCCAGCATTTT.

The chain joins TRBV7-9 to TRBJ2-1; possible D gene TRBD2, 6 bases. Germline V gene data show CDR1 as SEHNR and CDR2 as FQNEAQ (reference sequence). The CDR3 loop spans 15 amino acids. Trimming shortened V by 2 bases and J by 9 bases, and 17 bases separated the two germline ends. The DNA for the CDR3 is TGTGCCAGCAGCTTATTCGGGAGAGATCGCGGTGAGCAGTTCTTC. This gives the protein CASSLFGRDRGEQFF.

The chain carries TRBV19 and TRBJ1-1; D call uncertain. The germline V and J ends were trimmed by 4 bases and 4 bases, with 16 bases remaining between them. The CDR3 sequence is 15 residues long. The germline V gene has CDR1 LNHDA and CDR2 SQIVND (reference sequence). This chain's CDR3 is CASSRERDMGTEAFF. CDR3 bases: TGTGCCAGTAGTAGGGAAAGGGATATGGGCACTGAAGCTTTCTTT.

The chain joins TRBV25-1 to TRBJ2-6, with D unclear. V was shortened by 3 bases and J by 5 bases, with 8 bases between the two germline ends. The germline CDR1 and CDR2 sequences are MGHDK and SYGVNS. CDR3 length: 14 residues. The CDR3 DNA reads TGTGCCAGCAGTGAGACGAACCGGGCCAACGTCCTGACTTTC. This gives the protein CASSETNRANVLTF.

V is TRBV6-1 and J is TRBJ1-2; D uncertain. CDR1 and CDR2 (germline): MNHNS, SASEGT. V shed 2 bases and J shed 9 bases, with 7 bases lying between them. The CDR3 is 11 amino acids. The DNA of the CDR3 is TGTGCCAGCAGTGAACGAGCTCGCTACACCTTC. This encodes CASSERARYTF.